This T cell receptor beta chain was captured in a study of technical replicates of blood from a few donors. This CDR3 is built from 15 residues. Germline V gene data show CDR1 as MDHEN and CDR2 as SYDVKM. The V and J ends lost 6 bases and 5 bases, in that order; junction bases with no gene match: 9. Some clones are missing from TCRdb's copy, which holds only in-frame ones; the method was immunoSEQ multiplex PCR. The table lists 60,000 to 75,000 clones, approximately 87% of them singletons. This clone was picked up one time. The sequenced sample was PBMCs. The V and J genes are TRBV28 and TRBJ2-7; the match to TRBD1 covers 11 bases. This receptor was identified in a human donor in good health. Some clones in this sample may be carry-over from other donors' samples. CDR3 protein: CASSPTGQGADEQYF. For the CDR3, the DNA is TGTGCCAGCAGCCCGACCGGACAGGGGGCTGACGAGCAGTACTTC.